This entry concerns a single T cell receptor (beta chain). The final CDR3 position lacks the conserved phenylalanine or tryptophan, pointing to a likely read error. It is unclear where the CDR3 begins or ends on the DNA, so no DNA is shown, and the CDR3 is as TCRdb lists it. Data came from immunoSEQ multiplex PCR; TCRdb stores just in-frame clones and leaves some out. The sample has about 220,000 clones; 83% are singletons. The record originates from a study of blood T cell repertoires in COVID-19. The overall study: T cells, B-cell-depleted T cells, or PBMCs supplied cDNA or gDNA.

The clonotype comes from a woman between 50 and 59 years old who had been exposed to COVID-19. Specimen: PBMCs or T cells enriched from blood (not recorded which).

CDR3 residues: CASSPTETTGTGLL. The chain joins TRBV5-1 to TRBJ2-7; TRBD1 reflects the table's D call only, with no check against the DNA. Germline lookup yields CDR1 SGHRS and CDR2 YFSETQ. The CDR3 comprises 14 residues, both ends counted.